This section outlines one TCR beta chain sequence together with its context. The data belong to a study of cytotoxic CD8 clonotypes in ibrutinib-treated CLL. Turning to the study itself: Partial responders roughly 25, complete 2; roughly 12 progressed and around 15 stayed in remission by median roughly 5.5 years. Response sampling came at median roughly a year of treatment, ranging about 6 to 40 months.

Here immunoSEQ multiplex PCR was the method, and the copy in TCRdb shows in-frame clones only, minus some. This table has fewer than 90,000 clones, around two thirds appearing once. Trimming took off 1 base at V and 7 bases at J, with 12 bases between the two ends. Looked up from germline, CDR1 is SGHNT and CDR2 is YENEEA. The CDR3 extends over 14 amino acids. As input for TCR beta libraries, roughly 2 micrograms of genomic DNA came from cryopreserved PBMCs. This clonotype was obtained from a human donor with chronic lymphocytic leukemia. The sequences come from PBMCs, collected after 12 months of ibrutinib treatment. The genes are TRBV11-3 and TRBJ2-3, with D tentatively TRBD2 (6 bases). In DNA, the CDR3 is TGTGCCAGCAGCTTAGTAGGGGAGGCAAATACGCAGTATTTT. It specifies CASSLVGEANTQYF.